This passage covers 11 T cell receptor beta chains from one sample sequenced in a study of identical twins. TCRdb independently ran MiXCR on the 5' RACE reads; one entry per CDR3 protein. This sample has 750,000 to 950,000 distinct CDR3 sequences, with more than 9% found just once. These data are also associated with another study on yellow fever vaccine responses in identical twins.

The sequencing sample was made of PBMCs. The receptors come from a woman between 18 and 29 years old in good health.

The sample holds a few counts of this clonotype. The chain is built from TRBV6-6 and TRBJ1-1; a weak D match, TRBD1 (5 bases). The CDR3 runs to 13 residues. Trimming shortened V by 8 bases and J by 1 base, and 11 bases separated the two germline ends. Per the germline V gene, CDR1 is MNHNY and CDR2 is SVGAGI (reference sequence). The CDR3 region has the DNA TGTGCCAGCCGGGGCTCAGAGAACACTGAAGCTTTCTTT. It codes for CASRGSENTEAFF.

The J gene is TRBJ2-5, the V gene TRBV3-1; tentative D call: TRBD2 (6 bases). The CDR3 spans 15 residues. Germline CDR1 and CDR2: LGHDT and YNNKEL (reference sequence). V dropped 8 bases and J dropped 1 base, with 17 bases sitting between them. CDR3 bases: TGTGCCAGCGGCCGCGCGGGGAGGCCCCAAGAGACCCAGTACTTC. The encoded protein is CASGRAGRPQETQYF.

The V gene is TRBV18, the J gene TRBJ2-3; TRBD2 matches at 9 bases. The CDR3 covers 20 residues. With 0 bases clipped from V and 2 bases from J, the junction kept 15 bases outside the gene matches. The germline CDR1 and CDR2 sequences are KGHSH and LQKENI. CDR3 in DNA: TGTGCCAGCTCACCACCGGAGGCGGGGGGGTATCGGCGGATCACAGATACGCAGTATTTT. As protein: CASSPPEAGGYRRITDTQYF.

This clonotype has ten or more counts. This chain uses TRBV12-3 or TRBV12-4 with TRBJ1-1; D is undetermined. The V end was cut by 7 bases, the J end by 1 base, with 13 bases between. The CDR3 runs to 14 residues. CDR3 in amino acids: CASNKEWPNTEAFF. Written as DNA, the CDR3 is TGTGCCAGCAACAAAGAGTGGCCGAACACTGAAGCTTTCTTT.

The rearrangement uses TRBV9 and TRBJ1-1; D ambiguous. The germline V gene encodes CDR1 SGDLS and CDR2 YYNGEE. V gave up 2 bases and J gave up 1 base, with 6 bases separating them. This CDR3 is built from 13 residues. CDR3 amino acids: CASSVNPNTEAFF. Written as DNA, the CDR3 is TGTGCCAGCAGCGTTAACCCGAACACTGAAGCTTTCTTT.

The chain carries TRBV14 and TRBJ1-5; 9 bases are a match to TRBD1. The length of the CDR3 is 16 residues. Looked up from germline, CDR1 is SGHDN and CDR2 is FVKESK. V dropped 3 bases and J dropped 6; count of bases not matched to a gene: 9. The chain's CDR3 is CASSQTGTGKGQPQHF. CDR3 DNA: TGTGCCAGCAGCCAGACCGGGACAGGGAAAGGTCAGCCCCAGCATTTT.

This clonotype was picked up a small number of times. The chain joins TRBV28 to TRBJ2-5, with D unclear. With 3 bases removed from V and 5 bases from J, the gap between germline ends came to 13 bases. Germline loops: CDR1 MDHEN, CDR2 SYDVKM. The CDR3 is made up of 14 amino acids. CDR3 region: CASSFWSGRETQYF. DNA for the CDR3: TGTGCCAGCAGTTTTTGGTCCGGGCGGGAGACCCAGTACTTC.

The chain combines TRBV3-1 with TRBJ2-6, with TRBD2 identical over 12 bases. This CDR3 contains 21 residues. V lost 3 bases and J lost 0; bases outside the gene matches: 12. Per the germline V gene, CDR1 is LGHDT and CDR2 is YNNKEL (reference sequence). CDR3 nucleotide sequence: TGTGCCAGCAGCCACCCCCGACTAGCGGGGGATGTTAGCTCTGGGGCCAACGTCCTGACTTTC. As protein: CASSHPRLAGDVSSGANVLTF.

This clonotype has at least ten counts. This chain's CDR3 is CASSPGTEQFF. CDR3 nucleotides: TGTGCCAGCAGCCCCGGGACAGAGCAGTTCTTC. The genes are TRBV7-9 and TRBJ2-1; possibly TRBD1 for D (6 bases). Germline lookup yields CDR1 SEHNR and CDR2 FQNEAQ (reference sequence). V was cut by 5 bases and J by 10 bases, with 9 bases left in between. The CDR3 length is 11 residues.

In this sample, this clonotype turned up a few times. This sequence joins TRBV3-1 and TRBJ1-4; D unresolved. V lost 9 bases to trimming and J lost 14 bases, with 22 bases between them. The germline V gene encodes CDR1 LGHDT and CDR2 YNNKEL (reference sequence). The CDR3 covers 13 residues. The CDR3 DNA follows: TGTGCCAGTTCCGCTTATCCAGCCCGCGTGCTGTTTTTT. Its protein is CASSAYPARVLFF.

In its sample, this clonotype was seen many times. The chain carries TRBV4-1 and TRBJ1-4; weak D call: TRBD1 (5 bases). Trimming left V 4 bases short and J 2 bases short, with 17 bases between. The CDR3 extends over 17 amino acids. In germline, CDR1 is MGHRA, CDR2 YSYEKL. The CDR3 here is CASSLFPQGGTNEKLFF. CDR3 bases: TGCGCCAGCAGCCTTTTCCCCCAGGGAGGTACTAATGAAAAACTGTTTTTT.